This entry is about one T cell receptor beta chain. This clonotype was counted only a few times. The clone's antigen remains unknown. No base quality information exists; no much larger clone differs at one position. A distance of 15 bases separates the germline ends of V and J, which lose 3 bases and 4 bases respectively. From a lookup of the germline V gene (reference sequence), CDR1 and CDR2 are SEHNR and FQNEAQ. From the cysteine up to the phenylalanine, the CDR3 has a length of 15 residues. Just the 45-base CDR3 DNA is kept, in frame starting at base 1. This sample stems from a study of T-cell memory formation after mild COVID-19 (dated by TCRdb to the early 2020s). Concerning the study at large: TCR sequence clusters from the two donors were found to be largely donor specific. The cohort was made up of two young adult volunteers, one female and one male, who were previously healthy. Longitudinal TCRalpha and TCRbeta repertoire sequencing tracked T-cell clones expanding and contracting after mild COVID-19 in two donors. General conclusions and limits of the study: From day 15 to 85, contracting clones showed balanced CD4/CD8 phenotypes, whereas a second wave of clones that expanded from day 15 to 37 leaned towards CD4+. Only two mild cases were covered by the study, and larger cohorts that include severe cases with pre-infection samples were considered necessary. Contracting CD4+ clones appeared mostly in the CM and EM memory subsets, whereas CD8+ clones were enriched in EMRA. SARS-CoV-2 specificity of the second-wave clones peaking on day 37 was not confirmed. Some responding clones were detected in pre-infection memory, which suggested that pre-existing cross-reactive memory T cells had joined the SARS-CoV-2 response.

TCRdb records Illumina NovaSeq 6000 as the sequencer. Using 5'RACE with constant-segment primers, TCRalpha and TCRbeta cDNA libraries were constructed, with sample barcodes and unique molecular identifiers added in the process. RNA was extracted from every sample with Trizol reagent. Libraries were amplified in two PCR steps, with a second sample barcode and Illumina TruSeq adapters added in the second step. Sequencing of the libraries was done on an Illumina NovaSeq, producing 2 x 150 bp paired-end reads. The original methods were these. Demultiplexing of reads and collapsing into UMI-guided consensus sequences were performed with migec v1.2.7. With mixcr v2.1.11, UMI consensuses were aligned to TRA and TRB V and J templates and assembled into clonotypes. A clonotype was counted as expanded or contracted only when both edgeR and NoisET called the clonotype significant, with the noise models trained on biological replicates. For edgeR calls, the cutoffs were a false discovery rate-adjusted p below 0.01 and a log2 fold-change threshold of 1. As an exploratory analysis of dynamics, PCA with hierarchical clustering was applied to max-normalized trajectories of the 1000 most abundant clonotypes. The CD4 or CD8 phenotype of responding clones was assigned using the separately sequenced CD4+ and CD8+ repertoires. TCRdb took the public reads, trimmed them with fastp at Q25, ran MiXCR for clone calling and kept in-frame beta chains. Rows are combined by CDR3 protein, so each entry shows the most common genes and DNA. TCRdb assigned the V and J calls; the authors' analysis was not used. The sample contains 300,000 to 400,000 distinct CDR3 sequences, over 10% of them found a single time. The ten largest make up 20% to 25% of the sample.

Ficoll-Paque density gradient centrifugation was used to isolate PBMCs. This receptor chain uses TRBV7-9 and TRBJ1-1; TRBD1 is perhaps the D gene, given 6 matching bases. The sequence came from a man aged 18 to 30 who had mild COVID-19 (a few samples of this study predate the infection). The sample titles of this study are shuffled in the database, so cell type and time point are left out; the donor was told from shared clones. Sequenced material: PBMCs or a T cell subset sorted from them (not recorded which). Here is the DNA: TGTGCCAGCAGCTTCTCGTTGGGGGCGATCACTGAAGCTTTCTTT. Its product reads: CASSFSLGAITEAFF.